This TCR beta chain derives from a study of cytomegalovirus exposure and HLA in healthy donors (dated by TCRdb to 2017 to 2019). About the full investigation: In an earlier analysis of 450 to 750 of the donors, approximately 300 Gb of sequence data and 120 million or so unique TCR beta sequences from about 180 million T cells were reported. Among roughly 400 genotyped donors of the cohort, an average of approximately 240,000 unique TCR beta nucleotide sequences was sequenced per donor, of which 15% to 20% were non-productive. Donor age, sex, ethnicity and CMV serostatus were collected together with the repertoire data. Both class I and class II loci were covered by HLA typing, at four-digit resolution. A later genetic analysis used genome-wide SNP genotypes for about 55% of the 666 donors, treating that subset as a discovery cohort. Rather than drawing on any new phenotypic data, the later analysis identified candidate immune exposures from TCR beta sequences and the way those sequences occurred across donors. The study profiled the T cell repertoires of 500 to 800 subjects by immunosequencing and related them to cytomegalovirus serostatus. Of the 350 to 400 genotyped donors, about 80% fell in the genetic ancestry cluster associated with self-reported Caucasian donors. A later analysis re-examined previously published TCR beta repertoires from several hundred donors and added high-resolution HLA genotyping to investigate patterns of TCR occurrence. High-throughput TCR immunosequencing, statistical association of individual TCRs with disease status, and machine learning were combined to predict cytomegalovirus infection status. A separate validation cohort of 100 to 150 different subjects was used in addition to the 666-subject first cohort. All discovery cohort repertoires had been generated on a single sequencing platform. In an earlier analysis of 500 to 650 of the donors, high-throughput TCR beta sequencing was used to judge whether each TCR beta V gene segment behaved as functional or pseudogenic. Typing coverage differed by locus: A, B, C, DRB1 and DQB1 were typed in about 620-630 donors, DQA1 in about 550, DPA1 in around 600, and DPB1 in about 450. Four or five DR-DQ haplotypes were handled as single units for association and clustering because linkage in the cohort was strong. Approximately 330 gigabases of sequencing data and 70 million to 95 million unique TCR sequences made up an early release that covered 640 HLA-typed donors. The study was designed to test whether signatures of past pathogen exposure could be identified by cataloging public T cell receptors. The study at large found these results: The only immune exposure information available for the cohort was CMV serostatus. In a later analysis, HLA-associated TCR beta chains showed more clonal expansion and lower generation probabilities than non-associated chains that were equally common. The cohort was sequenced for TCR beta chains only, and without alpha or paired-chain data the features that could be detected were limited. When HLA alleles, especially DR and DQ, strongly co-occurred, TCR associations were difficult to assign to individual alleles. A later analysis found that most CMV-associated TCR beta chains appeared HLA-restricted, with HLA associations seemingly driven largely by CMV exposure. Across donors, most TCR sequences were observed very rarely, whereas some public TCRs were present in many individuals. According to a later genetic analysis, donors in an Asian-associated ancestry cluster had fewer N-insertions in productive TCRs than the approximately 700-donor mean. Because counts were too low, about 17 rarely observed V segments, including chromosome 9 orphons, were excluded from the earlier analysis of 500 to 700 of the donors. A later analysis reported that several top co-occurrence clusters appeared linked to parvovirus B19, influenza, CMV and Epstein-Barr virus. In a later analysis, TCR association rates were found to vary across HLA loci, with the most associated TCRs seen for DRB1 alleles and the fewest for HLA-C alleles. In vitro tests confirmed that a few of the cytomegalovirus-associated TCR beta chains recognize cytomegalovirus antigens. The authors suggested that the approach could potentially be extended to other disease states and immunological phenotypes. The 87-base-pair reads could not distinguish some IMGT-functional V segments, including TRBV6-2 and TRBV6-3, so those segments were excluded. In both the original and validation cohorts, the classifier was reported to diagnose cytomegalovirus status with high specificity and sensitivity. A cluster of highly shared sequence variants was judged likely to be a technical artifact of the sequencing pipeline. Broadly in line with IMGT annotations, most TCR beta V segments showed up in productive rearrangements about 87% or about 30% of the time in an earlier analysis of several hundred of the donors. The study listed approximately 150 TCR beta chains as associated with cytomegalovirus. The presence/absence analyses assumed that sequencing depth was roughly uniform across donors, and that assumption may not be true. A later analysis associated 15,000 or so TCR beta sequences with specific HLA alleles at a false discovery rate of 0.05. Correlated functional status among segregating V segments might reflect linkage disequilibrium, but an unknown experimental factor could not be ruled out. Because HLA typing was missing for some donors at each locus, association tests included only the typed subset. V-gene and J-gene trimming of TCR beta chains was associated with a missense DCLRE1C variant in a later genetic analysis, and the association was replicated in an independent cohort. A further reported finding was that TCR beta sequences accurately predicted the HLA-A and HLA-B alleles for most subjects in the first cohort.

The cohort comprised under 700 healthy bone marrow donors. At the time of sampling, every cohort member was nominally healthy, though immune exposures that went unrecorded were likely present. The donor was CMV seropositive and belonged to the group of 250 to 300 seropositive cohort members. Every donor gave a peripheral blood sample, and the peripheral blood mononuclear cells from that sample were used for TCR beta sequencing. Genomic DNA was extracted from the blood cell samples with the Qiagen DNeasy Blood Extraction Kit. V sheds 0 bases and J sheds 8 bases, leaving 10 bases between their ends. The germline V gene yields SGHDN for CDR1 and FVKESK for CDR2. From the cysteine through the phenylalanine, the CDR3 covers 13 amino acids. Only the CDR3 DNA stays, 39 bases, in frame from base 1. Regarding this clone: Its antigen is unknown. No much larger clonotype is one base removed from it; base qualities were not supplied.

The library was made by the immunoSEQ multiplex PCR assay. A mixture of 60 forward primers for TCR Vbeta segments and 13 reverse primers for TCR Jbeta segments was used in the multiplex PCR. Amplification of the CDR3 region of rearranged TCR beta genes was performed with a multiplex PCR assay on genomic DNA. Amplified TCR beta libraries were sequenced as 87-base-pair reads on the Illumina HiSeq System. Processing in the source paper ran as follows. A later analysis tallied tens of millions of unique TCR beta chains across the approximately 670 repertoires, and about 12 million of those chains were shared by two or more donors. Raw reads were error-corrected and collapsed into unique sequences by a nearest-neighbor algorithm in which closely related sequences were merged to remove PCR and sequencing errors. To assign V, D and J gene segments, CDR3 sequences were aligned to IMGT reference sequences. Each retained sequence needed at least a six-nucleotide match to both a V gene segment and a J gene segment. A rearrangement was called productive if the CDR3 had no stop codons and remained in frame with V and J, and every other rearrangement was called non-productive. CDR3 was defined by IMGT convention, running from the second conserved V-encoded cysteine to the conserved J-encoded phenylalanine. The earlier analysis of about 570 of the donors excluded any sequence lacking an unambiguous match to a single V gene segment. An earlier analysis of 587 of the donors called V segments functional above 56.7% productive rearrangements and segregating when the between-donor standard deviation exceeded 5%. To diagnose cytomegalovirus status from the catalog of TCR beta chain sequences, a statistical classification framework was built. V and J gene assignment, in a later analysis, came from comparing TCR nucleotide sequences with IMGT/GENE-DB human TR gene sequences. The TCRdist pipeline was used in a later analysis to assign CDR3 sequences and most-parsimonious VDJ recombination scenarios. In a later analysis, every TCR beta chain was defined by the combination of its CDR3 amino acid sequence and its V-gene family, and reads without a unique V-gene family were dropped. In a later analysis, several hundred highly shared, low-generation-probability nucleotide sequences were removed to address suspected cross-contamination and a sequencing artifact. In a later analysis, a clonal expansion index for each public chain was calculated from normalized within-repertoire ranks of inferred template counts. In a later analysis, generation probabilities were computed using a VDJ recombination model fitted to out-of-frame rearrangements, and the results were checked against IGoR. Hypergeometric tests were used in a later analysis to score TCR-TCR, TCR-HLA and TCR-CMV co-occurrence, with a repertoire-size bias correction applied to the TCR pairs. In a later analysis, false discovery rates were estimated by permuting HLA or CMV assignments 20 times. A later analysis grouped co-occurring TCRs with DBSCAN, adding TCRdist sequence similarity when clustering within HLA-allele-positive subsets. Repertoires with fewer than 30,000 or more than 120,000 public chains were left out of co-occurrence clustering, as were about 5 repertoires with anomalous nucleotide sharing. As stored in TCRdb, this immuneACCESS dataset retains in-frame rearrangements with V and J assigned. A fraction of the clones does not appear; measured against another copy, unresolved V genes explain less than half of the discrepancy, and the remainder lacks a known reason. From that table come the V and J calls and clone size; the DNA was used to work out D and trimming. The table for this sample lists 170,000 or so clones; approximately 80% of them were counted only once. Together, the top ten hold roughly 6.2% of the sample.

The receptor was isolated from a male donor in good health and CMV-seropositive. The V and J segments used are TRBV14 and TRBJ1-1; the D gene is perhaps TRBD1, from 5 matching bases. The sequencing sample was made of PBMCs. CDR3 sequence: CASSQDQGAEAFF. The bases are TGTGCCAGCAGCCAAGATCAGGGTGCCGAAGCTTTCTTT.